This passage covers 10 T cell receptor beta chains from one sample sequenced in a study of T cell clonality in common variable immunodeficiency. Measured with immunoSEQ multiplex PCR; TCRdb has only the in-frame clones, and not every one. Reported are tens of thousands of clones, none seen only once; the ten largest carry around 2.1%. Specimen: peripheral blood mononuclear cells. These receptor sequences come from a person aged 18 to 70 in good health.

This clone was recorded at least ten times. The CDR3 here is CASSYLPTGATSGNTIYF. The sequenced part of the CDR3 DNA is TGTGCCAGCAGCTACCTCCCAACAGGGGCGACCTCTGGAAACACC. The chain joins TRBV7-8 to TRBJ1-3, with TRBD1 identical over 7 bases. The CDR3 is cut off 3 residues early in the read; its end comes from the germline J gene. Looked up from germline, CDR1 is SGHVS and CDR2 is FQNEAQ. This CDR3 is 18 amino acids long. J was trimmed by 0 bases and V by 4 bases; bases with no gene match: 12. Based on the CDR3 plus reference TRBV7-8 and TRBJ1-3, the full variable domain is GAGVSQSPRYKVAKRGQDVALRCDPISGHVSLFWYQQALGQGPEFLTYFQNEAQLDKSGLPSDRFFAERPEGSVSTLKIQRTQQEDSAVYLCASSYLPTGATSGNTIYFGEGSWLTVV.

In its sample, this clone was seen many times. The CDR3 end is not reached by the read, which stops 3 residues before it; the germline J gene fills it in. The chain employs TRBV7-2 and TRBJ1-2; TRBD1 agrees at 9 bases. The CDR3 contains 14 residues. Per the germline V gene, CDR1 is SGHTA and CDR2 is FQGNSA. Trimming cost V 2 bases and J 4 bases; bases outside gene matches: 2. CDR3 DNA, as far as it was read: TGTGCCAGCAGCTTACCGACAGGGGGCTATGGC. Its translation is CASSLPTGGYG. The full CDR3 reads CASSLPTGGYGYTF.

A note on this clone: The read comes to an end 3 residues before the CDR3 does, leaving the germline J gene to fill in the end. V is TRBV11-2 and J is TRBJ1-1; TRBD1 agrees at 10 bases. This CDR3 comprises 15 residues. Trimming took 5 bases from V and 1 from J; bases not matched to a gene: 4. Per germline, CDR1 SGHAT and CDR2 FQNNGV. The CDR3 loop reads CASSLRTGGNTEAFF. Incomplete CDR3 DNA: TGTGCCAGCAGCCTCCGGACAGGGGGGAACACTGAA.

This clone has a count of ten or more. The DNA ends 3 residues before the CDR3 does, and the rest of the CDR3 is filled in from the germline J gene. The V gene is TRBV20-1, the J gene TRBJ1-6; D is uncertain. V was pared by 2 bases and J by 7 bases, with 6 bases between. This CDR3 has 12 amino acids. Germline-derived CDR1 and CDR2 are DFQATT and SNEGSKA (reference sequence). The sequenced CDR3 bases are TGCAGTGCTAGAAGAGGGAATTCACCC. Amino acid sequence: CSARRGNSP. Given in full, the CDR3 is CSARRGNSPLHF.

This clone was observed many times. The read stops 3 residues short of the end of the CDR3; the missing end is completed from the germline J gene. The chain combines TRBV29-1 with TRBJ2-5; the D gene is possibly TRBD1 (6 bases). The germline V gene encodes CDR1 SQVTM and CDR2 ANQGSEA. The CDR3 loop spans 15 amino acids. V dropped 6 bases and J dropped 3 bases, with 20 bases sitting between them. The sequenced CDR3 bases are TGCAGCGTGCTACGGGGAGACAGGCCGGAAGAGACC. Translated: CSVLRGDRPEET. In full, the CDR3 reads CSVLRGDRPEETQYF.

At least ten counts were recorded for this clone. The sequence runs out 3 residues before the end of the CDR3; the remainder is reconstructed from the germline J gene. The chain links TRBV4-1 to TRBJ2-2; 8 nucleotides match TRBD1. Per germline, CDR1 MGHRA and CDR2 YSYEKL. CDR3 length: 16 residues. V shed 4 bases and J 4 bases; nucleotides not matched to a gene: 8. CDR3 bases read: TGCGCCAGCAGCCCCCGCCAGGACAGGGCCACCGGGGAG. Its translation is CASSPRQDRATGE. The full CDR3 protein is CASSPRQDRATGELFF.

CDR3 residues: CASSRGQGDIYTF. The covered CDR3 bases are TGTGCCAGCAGCCGGGGACAGGGTGACATC. The V and J genes are TRBV7-9 and TRBJ1-2; 9 bases line up with TRBD1. The read halts 3 residues ahead of the CDR3 end, with the missing end drawn from the germline J gene. Germline V gene data show CDR1 as SEHNR and CDR2 as FQNEAQ (reference sequence). The CDR3 totals 13 residues.

This clone has just a few counts. The CDR3 bases that were read are TGTGCCAGCAGCTTGGGACTGGGCACAGATACG. Residues: CASSLGLGTDT. The full CDR3 protein is CASSLGLGTDTQYF. The J gene is TRBJ2-3, the V gene TRBV7-2; perhaps TRBD2 as D (6 bases). The read falls 3 residues short of the CDR3 end, and the missing part is taken from the germline J gene. The CDR3 is 14 residues long. Between the trimmed V and J ends, which lost 3 bases and 1 base, there was a span of 8 bases. Per germline, CDR1 SGHTA and CDR2 FQGNSA.

This clone was detected only a few times. The CDR3 end falls 3 residues outside the read, so it is completed with the germline J gene. The rearrangement joins TRBV2 to TRBJ1-3, with TRBD1 matching 8 bases. The J segment lost 0 bases and the V segment lost 7 bases, leaving 5 bases of the junction unmatched. CDR1 SNHLY and CDR2 FYNNEI come from the germline V gene. There are 15 residues in the CDR3. CDR3 residues: CASTLDRGSGNTIYF. CDR3 bases read: TGTGCCAGCACCCTAGACAGGGGCTCTGGAAACACC. Together with reference TRBV2 and TRBJ1-3, the CDR3 gives the full variable domain: EPEVTQTPSHQVTQMGQEVILRCVPISNHLYFYWYRQILGQKVEFLVSFYNNEISEKSEIFDDQFSVERPDGSNFTLKIRSTKLEDSAMYFCASTLDRGSGNTIYFGEGSWLTVV.

This clone was observed many times. The read ends 3 residues shy of where the CDR3 ends; the end is completed using the germline J gene. The V gene is TRBV20-1, the J gene TRBJ1-4; 9 positions match TRBD1. The trim removed 6 bases at V and 6 bases at J, leaving 14 bases unmatched. The CDR3 is 16 residues long. Germline V lookup: CDR1 DFQATT, CDR2 SNEGSKA (reference sequence). This CDR3 is CSAQLGRRTGDEKLFF. The DNA read from the CDR3 is TGCAGTGCACAGCTGGGTCGGAGGACAGGGGATGAAAAA.